The rows below give T cell receptor beta chains drawn from one sample of a study of blood T cell repertoires in COVID-19. The protocol was immunoSEQ multiplex PCR, while the TCRdb copy is restricted to in-frame clones and leaves out a portion. This sample has about 42,000 clones; almost 95% occur once, and the top ten carry under 9.5%. Material: peripheral blood. These receptors were obtained from a middle-aged man with active COVID-19. The CDR3 runs from the conserved cysteine through the conserved F or W. D genes are given only for firm matches. Clone size is given for some rows only: seen once, a few or many times, or a class if the clone is expanded.

j_call	v_call	d_call	cdr3_length	clone_size	cdr3_nt	cdr3_aa
TRBJ2-1	TRBV2	TRBD2	16	.	TGTGCCAGCAGTAAGCGGGAGTCGCGCTCCTACAATGAGCAGTTCTTC	CASSKRESRSYNEQFF
TRBJ2-5	TRBV4-2	.	15	.	TGTGCCAGCAGCCAAGGTCTCGGGTACCAAGAGACCCAGTACTTC	CASSQGLGYQETQYF
TRBJ2-7	TRBV28	.	12	.	TGTGCCAACGCTAATGGGGGAGGTGAGCAGTACTTC	CANANGGGEQYF
TRBJ1-3	TRBV30	.	14	few	TGTGCCTGTCCGGGGCGGGATTCTGGAAACACCATATATTTT	CACPGRDSGNTIYF
TRBJ1-3	TRBV4-2	.	17	.	TGTGCCAGCAGCCAAGATCTGGGCAGCTACTCTGGAAACACCATATATTTT	CASSQDLGSYSGNTIYF
TRBJ1-6	TRBV6-6	TRBD1	17	.	TGTGCCAGCAGTCCTCAGGGGGCCAGGGCCTCGGTTGCACCCCTCCACTTT	CASSPQGARASVAPLHF
TRBJ2-7	TRBV27	TRBD2	14	.	TGTGCCAGCAGTTTAGGAGCGGGGGCCTACGAGCAGTACTTC	CASSLGAGAYEQYF
TRBJ2-2	TRBV28	.	13	once	TGTGCCAGCGGTATGGTCGGGACCGGGGAGCTGTTTTTT	CASGMVGTGELFF
TRBJ2-7	TRBV9	.	13	.	TGTGCCAGCAGCGTAGCTGTGGGGCACGAGCAGTACTTC	CASSVAVGHEQYF
TRBJ2-1	TRBV6-6	TRBD1	14	.	TGTGCCAGCACGGACAGGGTCACCTACAATGAGCAGTTCTTC	CASTDRVTYNEQFF
TRBJ2-2	TRBV7-9	.	14	.	TGTGCCAGCAGCCCAGACATAAACACCGGGGAGCTGTTTTTT	CASSPDINTGELFF
TRBJ1-1	TRBV30	TRBD1	13	.	TGTGCCTGGGGACAGGGGGGGAACACTGAAGCTTTCTTT	CAWGQGGNTEAFF
TRBJ2-2	TRBV12-3/TRBV12-4	.	13	.	TGTGCCAGCAGTTCCACGAGGGTCGGGGAGCTGTTTTTT	CASSSTRVGELFF
TRBJ2-7	TRBV11-2	TRBD2	15	.	TGTGCCAGCAGCTTATATAGCGGGGGGTCCTACGAGCAGTACTTC	CASSLYSGGSYEQYF
TRBJ1-5	TRBV27	.	13	.	TGTGCCAGCAGTCCGGGGAGGAATCAGCCCCAGCATTTT	CASSPGRNQPQHF
TRBJ1-1	TRBV7-9	TRBD1	13	.	TGTGCCAGCAGCTTCGAGGACAGGACTGAAGCTTTCTTT	CASSFEDRTEAFF
TRBJ1-4	TRBV28	.	15	.	TGTGCCAGCAGCGGTCGGACAGAAGCTAATGAAAAACTGTTTTTT	CASSGRTEANEKLFF
TRBJ2-1	TRBV6-5	TRBD2	12	.	TGTGCCAGCGGGCGGGAGGGCCGCGAGCAGTTCTTC	CASGREGREQFF
TRBJ1-1	TRBV10-3	TRBD1	15	few	TGTGCCATCAGTGATTCGACAGGGGAGGGCACTGAAGCTTTCTTT	CAISDSTGEGTEAFF
TRBJ2-5	TRBV5-6	TRBD2	13	.	TGTGCCAGTCGACTAGCGGCCACAGAGACCCAGTACTTC	CASRLAATETQYF
TRBJ2-1	TRBV6-4	.	14	once	TGTGCCAGCAGTCCAAATTTGAACAGCAATGAGCAGTTCTTC	CASSPNLNSNEQFF
TRBJ2-4	TRBV5-5	TRBD2	16	few	TGTGCCAGCAGCCCGGCGGGGGTGGTAGCGGGGTTAATTCAGTACTTC	CASSPAGVVAGLIQYF